The 32 T cell receptor beta chains in this list originate from one sample, sequenced in a study of post-analysis software for immune sequencing data. Study findings and constraints: With TRBV5-6, TRBV5-1 and TRBV20-1 included, about five TRBV segments were more frequent in patients than in controls.

These receptors lack a known antigen. Unique molecular identifiers featured in each of the TCR beta cDNA libraries. TCRdb re-called the PCR reads through MiXCR, storing one row per CDR3 protein. The table records fewer than 700,000 distinct CDR3 sequences, 44% of them present only once. The sequenced sample was blood. All receptors come from a girl between 10 and 17 years old with multiple sclerosis.

This clonotype came up a few times. The chain employs TRBV7-2 and TRBJ2-1; D is undetermined. V lost 5 bases and J 2 bases, leaving 13 bases between the germline ends. Germline-derived CDR1 and CDR2 are SGHTA and FQGNSA. The CDR3 sequence is 15 residues long. As DNA, the CDR3 is TGTGCCAGCAGCAACGGGCTAGACACCTACAATGAGCAGTTCTTC. It yields the protein CASSNGLDTYNEQFF.

The chain links TRBV3-1 to TRBJ2-1; 12 bases are a match to TRBD2. Unmatched junction bases numbered 8, after V lost 1 base and J lost 7 bases. The CDR3 totals 17 residues. The V gene's germline CDR1 is LGHDT and CDR2 YNNKEL (reference sequence). The chain's CDR3 is CASSQVPTSGSSNEQFF. In DNA, the CDR3 is TGTGCCAGCAGCCAAGTACCGACTAGCGGGAGCTCGAATGAGCAGTTCTTC.

This clonotype was detected only a few times. V and J are TRBV12-3 or TRBV12-4 and TRBJ2-7, with TRBD1 matching over 7 bases. The CDR3 spans 15 residues. J lost 5 bases, V lost 6 bases, and 13 bases had no gene match. CDR3 loop: CASRQTGVSGHEQYF. As DNA, the CDR3 is TGTGCCAGCAGGCAAACAGGGGTATCGGGCCACGAGCAGTACTTC.

CDR3 bases: TGTGCCAGCAGCACAATTTACAATGAGCAGTTCTTC. This codes for CASSTIYNEQFF. The chain couples TRBV7-2 to TRBJ2-1; D is unclear. The CDR3 is 12 amino acids. In germline, CDR1 is SGHTA, CDR2 FQGNSA. V lost 5 bases, J lost 4 bases, and 6 bases lay in between.

V gene TRBV24-1 combines with J gene TRBJ2-1, with 8 bases aligning to TRBD2. The V segment lost 3 bases and the J segment 5 bases; nucleotides outside the gene matches: 5. From germline, CDR1 is KGHDR and CDR2 SFDVKD. This CDR3 region has 15 residues. CDR3 in DNA: TGTGCCACCAGTGATAAAGCGGGGGCCGACAATGAGCAGTTCTTC. It encodes CATSDKAGADNEQFF.

This clonotype was seen a handful of times. In DNA form, the CDR3 reads TGTGCCAGCAGCGATTGGACAGGGCTTAGCACAGATACGCAGTATTTT. It specifies CASSDWTGLSTDTQYF. V is TRBV7-2 and J is TRBJ2-3; 8 nucleotides agree with TRBD1. CDR1 SGHTA and CDR2 FQGNSA come from the germline V gene. V lost 5 bases and J lost 0; bases outside the gene matches: 7. The CDR3 is 16 amino acids.

The rearrangement uses TRBV5-1 and TRBJ1-1; 11 positions match TRBD1. Unmatched junction bases numbered 10, after V lost 7 bases and J lost 5 bases. CDR1 is SGHRS, CDR2 YFSETQ, per germline. This CDR3 is 15 amino acids long. CDR3 amino acids: CASGDPGTGGTEAFF. CDR3 coding DNA: TGCGCCAGCGGCGACCCCGGGACAGGGGGAACTGAAGCTTTCTTT.

The table lists this clonotype with a few counts. The genes are TRBV24-1 and TRBJ2-2; D remains unclear. Per the germline V gene, CDR1 is KGHDR and CDR2 is SFDVKD. The CDR3 consists of 14 residues. Trimming shortened V by 4 bases and J by 5 bases, and 10 bases separated the two germline ends. CDR3 amino acids: CATSESGTTGELFF. CDR3 bases: TGTGCCACCAGTGAATCGGGTACGACCGGGGAGCTGTTTTTT.

The chain is built from TRBV15 and TRBJ2-3; TRBD2 aligns across 9 bases. CDR1 is LNHNV and CDR2 is YYDKDF in the germline V gene (reference sequence). J was trimmed by 4 bases and V by 5 bases; bases with no gene match: 4. This CDR3 contains 14 residues. The CDR3 nucleotides read TGTGCCACCAGCCTGGGACTAGCAGCAGATACGCAGTATTTT. Residues: CATSLGLAADTQYF.

J is TRBJ2-3 and V is TRBV5-5; 13 nucleotides match TRBD2. The germline CDR1 and CDR2 sequences are SGHKS and YYEKEE (reference sequence). This CDR3 is built from 16 residues. The trim removed 0 bases at V and 5 bases at J, leaving 3 bases unmatched. As DNA, the CDR3 is TGTGCCAGCAGCTTGGAGGGACTAGCGGGGAAAGATACGCAGTATTTT. Residues: CASSLEGLAGKDTQYF. The variable domain in full, completed from reference TRBV5-5 and TRBJ2-3, reads DAGVTQSPTHLIKTRGQQVTLRCSPISGHKSVSWYQQVLGQGPQFIFQYYEKEERGRGNFPDRFSARQFPNYSSELNVNALLLGDSALYLCASSLEGLAGKDTQYFGPGTRLTVL.

This chain links TRBV5-1 with TRBJ2-7; 7 nucleotides match TRBD1. Unmatched junction bases numbered 6, after V lost 1 base and J lost 2 bases. Germline lookup yields CDR1 SGHRS and CDR2 YFSETQ. This CDR3 has 15 amino acids. Here the CDR3 DNA reads TGCGCCAGCAGCTTGTACAGGGGTTCACCCTACGAGCAGTACTTC. Residues: CASSLYRGSPYEQYF.

This clonotype has a handful of counts. The chain is built from TRBV20-1 and TRBJ2-7, with a tentative D call TRBD2 (5 bases). Germline V gene sequence: CDR1 DFQATT, CDR2 SNEGSKA (reference sequence). The ends were cut back, 3 bases at V and 7 bases at J, with 25 bases in the middle. The CDR3 has 16 residues. CDR3 loop: CSASRAGGGYLREQYF. The CDR3 DNA reads as TGCAGTGCTAGTCGAGCCGGCGGCGGGTATCTACGAGAGCAGTACTTC.

The table lists this clonotype with a few counts. This sequence joins TRBV5-6 and TRBJ2-5; D not resolved. The germline gives CDR1 SGHDT, CDR2 YYEEEE. This CDR3 comprises 14 residues. Trimming removed 0 bases from V and 2 bases from J, with 8 bases in between. CDR3 in DNA: TGTGCCAGCAGCTTGGAGTCATTTCAAGAGACCCAGTACTTC. Translation: CASSLESFQETQYF.

This chain connects TRBV7-2 to TRBJ2-7; 9 bases agree with TRBD1. J was trimmed by 5 bases and V by 5 bases; bases with no gene match: 13. The CDR3 extends over 16 amino acids. Germline loops: CDR1 SGHTA, CDR2 FQGNSA. The CDR3 DNA reads as TGTGCCAGCAGCCAGCCCGGAGACAGGGGGTTCCACGAGCAGTACTTC. Its translation: CASSQPGDRGFHEQYF.

In DNA, the CDR3 is TGTGCCAGACAGGGGAGCGAGGATGGCTACACCTTC. Translation gives CARQGSEDGYTF. The chain combines TRBV6-5 with TRBJ1-2; 7 positions agree with TRBD1. Germline values: CDR1 MNHEY, CDR2 SVGAGI. Losses at the gene ends were 9 bases for V and 6 bases for J; bases not matched to a gene: 7. The CDR3 contains 12 residues.

V and J are TRBV29-1 and TRBJ1-1; D is perhaps TRBD1 (5 bases). Per the germline V gene, CDR1 is SQVTM and CDR2 is ANQGSEA. V lost 1 base, J lost 3 bases, and 12 bases lay in between. The CDR3 runs to 14 residues. The CDR3 spells CSVEGRAGHTEAFF. CDR3 nucleotides: TGCAGCGTTGAAGGCAGGGCAGGGCACACTGAAGCTTTCTTT.

The rearrangement uses TRBV19 and TRBJ2-1; TRBD1 matches 10 bases. V shed 8 bases and J 7 bases; nucleotides not matched to a gene: 8. Germline V gives CDR1 LNHDA, CDR2 SQIVND (reference sequence). The CDR3 contains 14 residues. The CDR3 sequence is CASLGTGVGNEQFF. The CDR3 DNA is TGTGCCAGTCTCGGGACAGGGGTAGGGAATGAGCAGTTCTTC.

There are a few counts of this clonotype. J is TRBJ2-7 and V is TRBV7-2; 7 bases fit TRBD1. There are 15 residues in the CDR3. Looked up from germline, CDR1 is SGHTA and CDR2 is FQGNSA. Trimming at V came to 4 bases and at J to 6 bases, leaving 12 bases not matched to a gene. CDR3 sequence: CASSSFGQASGEQYF. The CDR3 bases are TGTGCCAGCAGCTCATTCGGACAGGCGTCTGGCGAGCAGTACTTC.

This clonotype turned up a few times. V and J are TRBV29-1 and TRBJ2-1; a weak D match, TRBD2 (7 bases). Per the germline V gene, CDR1 is SQVTM and CDR2 is ANQGSEA. With 5 bases removed from V and 9 bases from J, the gap between germline ends came to 20 bases. The CDR3 loop spans 14 amino acids. The CDR3, as DNA: TGCAGCGTTCAGGGGCTAGCGGTTAATAGTGAGCAGTTCTTC. This translates into CSVQGLAVNSEQFF.

The J gene is TRBJ1-2, the V gene TRBV6-1, with 11 nucleotides matching TRBD1. CDR3 size: 14 residues. Germline lookup yields CDR1 MNHNS and CDR2 SASEGT. The ends lost 5 bases at V and 5 bases at J; junction bases unmatched: 4. The CDR3 region is CASSIGTGGYGYTF. CDR3 nucleotides: TGTGCCAGCAGTATCGGGACAGGGGGTTATGGCTACACCTTC.

The rearrangement uses TRBV20-1 and TRBJ2-1; D tentatively reads TRBD1 or TRBD2 (5 bases each). Per germline, CDR1 DFQATT and CDR2 SNEGSKA (reference sequence). Trimming left V 0 bases short and J 9 bases short, with 21 bases between. The CDR3 totals 16 residues. The chain's CDR3 is CSARDRPGAITGEQFF. DNA for the CDR3: TGCAGTGCTAGAGATCGGCCCGGGGCAATAACCGGTGAGCAGTTCTTC.

This chain uses TRBV7-8 with TRBJ2-3, with 7 bases identical to TRBD1. The CDR3 has 15 amino acids. CDR1 SGHVS and CDR2 FQNEAQ come from the germline V gene. The ends lost 5 bases at V and 4 bases at J; junction bases unmatched: 9. The DNA of the CDR3 is TGTGCCAGCAGCACGGGACAGCGGTACCCAGATACGCAGTATTTT. Amino acid sequence: CASSTGQRYPDTQYF.

The J gene is TRBJ2-7, the V gene TRBV20-1, with TRBD1 identical over 8 bases. This CDR3 comprises 14 residues. The V and J ends lost 3 bases and 2 bases, in that order; junction bases with no gene match: 6. Germline CDR1 is DFQATT and CDR2 is SNEGSKA (reference sequence). The CDR3 DNA reads TGCAGTGCTAGCCGACAGGGGCAGGCCTACGAGCAGTACTTC. It is translated as CSASRQGQAYEQYF.

The chain carries TRBV20-1 and TRBJ1-2, with D perhaps matching TRBD1 (6 bases). The ends were cut back, 6 bases at V and 4 bases at J, with 9 bases in the middle. This CDR3 comprises 11 residues. Looked up from germline, CDR1 is DFQATT and CDR2 is SNEGSKA (reference sequence). The CDR3 spells CSAEGGYGYTF. CDR3 nucleotides: TGCAGTGCCGAGGGGGGCTATGGCTACACCTTC.

V is TRBV12-3 or TRBV12-4 and J is TRBJ2-1; D may match TRBD1 or TRBD2 (5 bases each). Trimming pared 6 bases from V and 0 bases from J, leaving 18 bases between. The CDR3 is 17 amino acids. CDR3 in DNA: TGTGCCAGCAGACTTAGCGAGGGGCTGGCCTCCTACAATGAGCAGTTCTTC. Amino acid sequence: CASRLSEGLASYNEQFF.

J is TRBJ2-3 and V is TRBV4-2; TRBD2 matches at 8 bases. The CDR3 totals 16 residues. Unmatched junction bases numbered 8, after V lost 1 base and J lost 5 bases. Per the germline V gene, CDR1 is LGHNA and CDR2 is YNFKEQ. The CDR3 DNA is TGTGCCAGCAGCCAAGGCTCGAGCGGGAGCGGAGATACGCAGTATTTT. Translation gives CASSQGSSGSGDTQYF.

This clonotype was detected only a few times. The rearrangement links TRBV29-1 to TRBJ2-3; TRBD2 matches 13 bases. This CDR3 contains 17 residues. V shed 6 bases and J 3 bases; nucleotides not matched to a gene: 12. Germline values: CDR1 SQVTM, CDR2 ANQGSEA. The CDR3 DNA reads TGCAGCGTCATGGGACTAGCGGGGAAAGGTGGAACAGATACGCAGTATTTT. The encoded protein is CSVMGLAGKGGTDTQYF.

The CDR3 sequence is CASSLLGRETEAFF. The CDR3 DNA sequence: TGTGCCAGCAGCTTATTGGGGCGGGAGACTGAAGCTTTCTTT. The chain carries TRBV11-2 and TRBJ1-1, with D possibly matching TRBD1 (5 bases). V dropped 2 bases and J dropped 5 bases, with 12 bases sitting between them. Germline CDR1 SGHAT, CDR2 FQNNGV. The CDR3 is 14 residues long.

This chain uses TRBV12-3 or TRBV12-4 with TRBJ2-5; weak D call: TRBD2 (5 bases). The CDR3 contains 12 residues. With 6 bases removed from V and 5 bases from J, the gap between germline ends came to 10 bases. The CDR3 loop reads CASSPPSETQYF. The CDR3 bases are TGTGCCAGCAGCCCCCCTAGCGAGACCCAGTACTTC.

The chain recombines TRBV20-1 with TRBJ2-4; 7 bases match TRBD2. V was pared by 4 bases and J by 6 bases, with 15 bases of the junction left unmatched. The CDR3 has 16 residues. Per germline, CDR1 DFQATT and CDR2 SNEGSKA (reference sequence). As DNA, the CDR3 is TGCAGTGCTACAGATCCATACGGACTAGATGGAAACATTCAGTACTTC. It codes for CSATDPYGLDGNIQYF.

This clonotype was counted only a few times. J is TRBJ2-1 and V is TRBV12-3 or TRBV12-4; TRBD2 matches at 11 bases. The CDR3 has 17 amino acids. The V segment lost 4 bases and the J segment 0 bases; nucleotides outside the gene matches: 5. Here the CDR3 reads CASSSTSGGSSYNEQFF. CDR3 DNA: TGTGCCAGCAGTTCTACTAGCGGGGGTAGCTCCTACAATGAGCAGTTCTTC.

The chain combines TRBV10-3 with TRBJ2-7; D gene ambiguous. The CDR3 covers 14 residues. The germline CDR1 and CDR2 sequences are ENHRY and SYGVKD. The V and J ends lost 2 bases and 0 bases respectively, with 8 bases between them. This CDR3 is CAISEVGSSYEQYF. The CDR3 DNA reads TGTGCCATCAGTGAGGTAGGAAGCTCCTACGAGCAGTACTTC.